A single T cell receptor (beta chain) is shown here with its context. TCR analog templates of synthetic origin were spiked into each PCR. Only in-frame clones appear in the TCRdb table, and some are missing; sequencing was by immunoSEQ multiplex PCR. The data show more than 60,000 clones, 88% seen once. The sample comes from a study of PD-L1 blockade in urothelial cancer. The V end was cut by 5 bases, the J end by 8 bases, with 18 bases between. Germline V CDR1 and CDR2: SGHAT, FQNNGV. The CDR3 contains 14 residues. The time point denotes: peripheral blood 6 weeks after treatment start. The V gene is TRBV11-2, the J gene TRBJ1-1; no firm D call. The source is a man in his 60s with urothelial cancer. The sequences come from PBMCs, collected around atezolizumab (anti-PD-L1) treatment. The CDR3 nucleotides are TGTGCCAGCAGCCCATTGGCAGGCGTACGAGAAGCTTTCTTT. It yields the protein CASSPLAGVREAFF.